This T cell receptor beta chain was found in a study of cytomegalovirus exposure and HLA in healthy donors. Worth noting for this clone: Its antigen is still unknown.

This PCR relied on a set of 60 Vbeta primers and 13 Jbeta primers. Sequenced by immunoSEQ multiplex PCR; TCRdb stores in-frame clones only, minus some. The sample data list 220,000 or so clones. The V gene end was trimmed by 0 bases and the J gene end by 0 bases; junction bases not matched to a gene: 7. CDR1 SGHAT and CDR2 FQNNGV come from the germline V gene. The CDR3 has 20 amino acids. Notes on the study in general: Excluded were some V segments that proved indistinguishable, including TRBV6-2 and TRBV6-3. Data from an earlier analysis indicated that most TCR beta V segments were productive either about 90% or about 30% of the time. Investigators reported 150 to 200 TCR beta chains as tied to cytomegalovirus.

The receptor comes from a girl aged 2 to 10 in good health and CMV-seropositive. Source material: PBMCs. This chain uses TRBV11-2 with TRBJ2-3, with 15 bases lining up with TRBD2. The CDR3 is CASSLEGLGLAGGSTDTQYF. CDR3 nucleotides: TGTGCCAGCAGCTTAGAGGGCCTAGGACTAGCGGGGGGGAGCACAGATACGCAGTATTTT.